The 5 T cell receptor beta chains in this list originate from one sample, sequenced in a study of response to subunit inactivated influenza vaccine (dated by TCRdb to 2016 to 2019). The method behind the library was RT-PCR. Sequencing used an Illumina HiSeq 2500. TCRdb's own reprocessing of the public reads used fastp at Q25 and MiXCR and kept productive beta chains. Rows matching on CDR3 protein sequence are summarized as one entry with the most common DNA and genes. For this sample there are about 540,000 distinct CDR3 sequences; approximately 22% appear just once. The ten largest clones add up to around 2.8% of the sample. Separately, the same data were catalogued under a study of T cells expressing NK-cell markers. Reported in the second study: TCR beta cDNA libraries were made by 5'RACE template switching that added a universal primer site and unique molecular identifiers.

The sample was CD4+ T cells sorted from PBMCs, taken 11 to 12 days after vaccination. The receptors stem from a man aged 50-59 years who received an inactivated influenza vaccine. Donor details come from another sample of the same person, matched by shared clones.

The V call is TRBV7-2, the J call TRBJ2-1; possible D gene TRBD1, 5 bases. Trimming cost V 7 bases and J 12 bases, with 19 bases left between them. CDR1 is SGHTA, CDR2 FQGNSA, per germline. CDR3 length: 13 amino acids. CDR3 in DNA: TGTGCCAGCACCGACGGAATTCAGGGTCGGCAGTTCTTC. It is translated as CASTDGIQGRQFF.

This chain joins TRBV25-1 and TRBJ2-3, with 10 bases lining up with TRBD2. This CDR3 contains 18 residues. V was clipped by 1 base and J by 6 bases; unmatched bases: 13. Germline loops: CDR1 MGHDK, CDR2 SYGVNS. This CDR3 reads CASSESLPHSGRWDTQYF. DNA of the CDR3: TGTGCCAGCAGTGAATCCCTCCCCCATAGCGGGAGGTGGGATACGCAGTATTTT.

This chain joins TRBV12-3 or TRBV12-4 and TRBJ1-5; 8 nucleotides match TRBD1. The junction had 3 bases not matched to a gene; V was cut back by 5 bases and J by 0 bases. The CDR3 extends over 15 amino acids. CDR3 DNA sequence: TGTGCCAGCAGTGAGACAGGGGTTAGCAATCAGCCCCAGCATTTT. This codes for CASSETGVSNQPQHF.

The sample holds one count of this clonotype. V gene TRBV5-1 combines with J gene TRBJ2-6; the D is unclear. This CDR3 has 16 residues. Trimming took off 0 bases at V and 1 base at J, with 8 bases between the two ends. Germline assignment: CDR1 SGHRS and CDR2 YFSETQ. The CDR3 is CASSLELGSGANVLTF. CDR3 bases: TGCGCCAGCAGCTTGGAGTTGGGGTCTGGGGCCAACGTCCTGACTTTC.

The rearrangement links TRBV24-1 to TRBJ2-3; the D is unclear. Trimming shortened V by 0 bases and J by 4 bases, and 4 bases separated the two germline ends. The CDR3 extends over 13 amino acids. From germline, CDR1 is KGHDR and CDR2 SFDVKD. Here the CDR3 DNA reads TGTGCCACCAGTGATTTGGGATCAGATACGCAGTATTTT. Translated: CATSDLGSDTQYF.